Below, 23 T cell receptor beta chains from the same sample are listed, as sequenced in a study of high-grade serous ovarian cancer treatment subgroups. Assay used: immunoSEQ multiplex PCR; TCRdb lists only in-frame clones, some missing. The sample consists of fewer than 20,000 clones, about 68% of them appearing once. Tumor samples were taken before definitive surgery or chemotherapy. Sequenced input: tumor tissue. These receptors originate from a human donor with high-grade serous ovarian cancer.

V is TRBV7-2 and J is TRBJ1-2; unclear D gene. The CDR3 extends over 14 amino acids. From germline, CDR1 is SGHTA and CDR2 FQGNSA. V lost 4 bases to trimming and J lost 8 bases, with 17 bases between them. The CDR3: CASSSSGLSMGYTF. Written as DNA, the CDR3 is TGTGCCAGCAGCTCCTCCGGTTTAAGTATGGGCTACACCTTC. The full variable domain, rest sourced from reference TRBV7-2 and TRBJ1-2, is GAGVSQSPSNKVTEKGKDVELRCDPISGHTALYWYRQSLGQGLEFLIYFQGNSAPDKSGLPSDRFSAERTGGSVSTLTIQRTQQEDSAVYLCASSSSGLSMGYTFGSGTRLTVV.

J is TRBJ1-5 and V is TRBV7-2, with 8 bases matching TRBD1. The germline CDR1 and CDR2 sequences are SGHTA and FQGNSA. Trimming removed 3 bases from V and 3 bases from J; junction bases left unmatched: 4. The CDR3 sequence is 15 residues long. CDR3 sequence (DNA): TGTGCCAGCAGCTTGACAGGGGATCTCAATCAGCCCCAGCATTTT. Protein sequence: CASSLTGDLNQPQHF.

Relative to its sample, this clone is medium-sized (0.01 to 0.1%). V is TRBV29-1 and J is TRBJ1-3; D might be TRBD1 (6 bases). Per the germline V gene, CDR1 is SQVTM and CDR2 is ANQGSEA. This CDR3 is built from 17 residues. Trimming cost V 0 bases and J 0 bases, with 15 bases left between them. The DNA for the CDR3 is TGCAGCGTTGAAGACCCGACAGGCTCTAGCTCTGGAAACACCATATATTTT. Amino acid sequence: CSVEDPTGSSSGNTIYF.

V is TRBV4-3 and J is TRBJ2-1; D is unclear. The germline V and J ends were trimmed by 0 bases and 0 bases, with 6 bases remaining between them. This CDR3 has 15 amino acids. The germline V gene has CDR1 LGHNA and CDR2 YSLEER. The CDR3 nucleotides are TGCGCCAGCAGCCAAGACCCGAACTCCTACAATGAGCAGTTCTTC. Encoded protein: CASSQDPNSYNEQFF.

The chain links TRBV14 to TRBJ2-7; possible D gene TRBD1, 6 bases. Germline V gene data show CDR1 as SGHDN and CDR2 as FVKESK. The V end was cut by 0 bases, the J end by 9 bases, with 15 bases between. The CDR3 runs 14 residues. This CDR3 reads CASSQEGSRGGQYF. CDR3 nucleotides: TGTGCCAGCAGCCAAGAGGGGTCCAGGGGCGGGCAGTACTTC.

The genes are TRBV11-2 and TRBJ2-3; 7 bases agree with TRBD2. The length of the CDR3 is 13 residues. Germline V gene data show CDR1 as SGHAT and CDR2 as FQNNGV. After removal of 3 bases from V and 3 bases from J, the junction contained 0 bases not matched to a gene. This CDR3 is CASSLGGTDTQYF. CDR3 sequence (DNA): TGTGCCAGCAGCTTGGGGGGGACAGATACGCAGTATTTT.

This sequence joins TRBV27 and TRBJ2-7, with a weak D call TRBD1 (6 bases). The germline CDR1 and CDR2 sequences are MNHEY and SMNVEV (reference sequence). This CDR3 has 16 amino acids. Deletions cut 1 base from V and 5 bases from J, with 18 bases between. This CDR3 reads CASSLYGRQEVDEQYF. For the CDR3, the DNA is TGTGCCAGCAGTTTATACGGCCGACAGGAGGTAGACGAGCAGTACTTC.

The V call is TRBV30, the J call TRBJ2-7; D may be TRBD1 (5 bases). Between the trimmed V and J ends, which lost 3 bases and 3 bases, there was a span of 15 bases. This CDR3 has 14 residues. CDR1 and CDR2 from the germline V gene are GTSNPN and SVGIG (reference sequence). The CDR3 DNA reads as TGTGCCTGGAGCGCTGGCCCAGGGAACTACGAGCAGTACTTC. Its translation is CAWSAGPGNYEQYF.

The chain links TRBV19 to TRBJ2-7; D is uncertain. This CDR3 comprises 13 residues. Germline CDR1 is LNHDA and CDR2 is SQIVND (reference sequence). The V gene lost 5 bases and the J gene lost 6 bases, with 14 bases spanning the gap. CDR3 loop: CASSSGLHSEQYF. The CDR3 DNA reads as TGTGCCAGTAGTTCCGGGCTTCATTCCGAGCAGTACTTC.

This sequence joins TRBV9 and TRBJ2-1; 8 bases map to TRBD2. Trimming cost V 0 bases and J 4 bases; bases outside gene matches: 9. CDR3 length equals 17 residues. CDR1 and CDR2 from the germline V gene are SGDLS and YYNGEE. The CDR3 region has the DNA TGTGCCAGCAGCGTAGAAAGCGGTAGCGGGGATTACAATGAGCAGTTCTTC. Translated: CASSVESGSGDYNEQFF.

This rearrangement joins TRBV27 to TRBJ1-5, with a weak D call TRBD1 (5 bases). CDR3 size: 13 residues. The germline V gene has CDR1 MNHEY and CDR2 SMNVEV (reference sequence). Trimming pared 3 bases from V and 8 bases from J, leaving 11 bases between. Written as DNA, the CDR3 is TGTGCCAGCAGTTTGGGAGGGGCTGAGCCCCAGCATTTT. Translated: CASSLGGAEPQHF.

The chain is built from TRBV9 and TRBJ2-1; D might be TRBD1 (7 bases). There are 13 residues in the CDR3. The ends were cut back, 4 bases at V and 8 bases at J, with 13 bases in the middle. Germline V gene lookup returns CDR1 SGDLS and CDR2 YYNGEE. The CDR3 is CASSPEGAYEQFF. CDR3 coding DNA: TGTGCCAGCAGCCCGGAGGGGGCATATGAGCAGTTCTTC. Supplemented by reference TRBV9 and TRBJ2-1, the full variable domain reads DSGVTQTPKHLITATGQRVTLRCSPRSGDLSVYWYQQSLDQGLQFLIQYYNGEERAKGNILERFSAQQFPDLHSELNLSSLELGDSALYFCASSPEGAYEQFFGPGTRLTVL.

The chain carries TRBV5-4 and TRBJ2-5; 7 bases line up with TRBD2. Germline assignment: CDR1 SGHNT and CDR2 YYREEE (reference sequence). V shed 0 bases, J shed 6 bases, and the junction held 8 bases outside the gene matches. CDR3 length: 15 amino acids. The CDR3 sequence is CASSLGSASGKTQYF. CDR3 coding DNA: TGTGCCAGCAGCTTGGGGTCGGCTAGCGGAAAGACCCAGTACTTC.

This CDR3 is CASSPAGSRYEQYF. CDR3 in DNA: TGCGCCAGCAGCCCAGCGGGATCGAGGTACGAGCAGTACTTC. The V call is TRBV4-1, the J call TRBJ2-7; TRBD2 agrees at 7 bases. The CDR3 sequence is 14 residues long. With 4 bases clipped from V and 4 bases from J, the junction kept 7 bases outside the gene matches. CDR1 and CDR2 (germline): MGHRA, YSYEKL.

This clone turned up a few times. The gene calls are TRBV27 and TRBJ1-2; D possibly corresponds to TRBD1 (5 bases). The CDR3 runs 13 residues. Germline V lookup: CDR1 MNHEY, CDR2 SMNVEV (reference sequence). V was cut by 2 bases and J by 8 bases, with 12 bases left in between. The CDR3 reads CASSLIGADGYTF. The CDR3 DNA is TGTGCCAGCAGTTTAATCGGGGCCGACGGCTACACCTTC.

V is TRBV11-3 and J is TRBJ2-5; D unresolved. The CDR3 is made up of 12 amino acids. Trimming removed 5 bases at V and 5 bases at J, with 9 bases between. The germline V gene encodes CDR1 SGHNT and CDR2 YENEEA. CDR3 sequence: CASSRTQETQYF. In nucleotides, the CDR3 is TGTGCCAGCAGCCGGACCCAGGAGACCCAGTACTTC. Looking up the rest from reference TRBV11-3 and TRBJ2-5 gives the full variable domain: EAGVVQSPRYKIIEKKQPVAFWCNPISGHNTLYWYLQNLGQGPELLIRYENEEAVDDSQLPKDRFSAERLKGVDSTLKIQPAELGDSAVYLCASSRTQETQYFGPGTRLLVL.

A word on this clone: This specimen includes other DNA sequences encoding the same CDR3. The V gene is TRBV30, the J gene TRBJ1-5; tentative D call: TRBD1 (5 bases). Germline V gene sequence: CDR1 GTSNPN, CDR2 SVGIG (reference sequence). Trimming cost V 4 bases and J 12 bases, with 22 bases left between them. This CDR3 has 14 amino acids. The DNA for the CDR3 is TGTGCCTGGACCACGGGGCAGGTACAATCGGTCCAGCATTTT. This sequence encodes CAWTTGQVQSVQHF.

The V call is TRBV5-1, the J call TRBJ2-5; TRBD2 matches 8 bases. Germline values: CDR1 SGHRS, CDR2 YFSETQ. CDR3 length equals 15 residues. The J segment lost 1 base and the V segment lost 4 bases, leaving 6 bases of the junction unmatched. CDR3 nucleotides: TGCGCCAGCAGCATTTTGACTAGCGCCCAAGAGACCCAGTACTTC. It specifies CASSILTSAQETQYF.

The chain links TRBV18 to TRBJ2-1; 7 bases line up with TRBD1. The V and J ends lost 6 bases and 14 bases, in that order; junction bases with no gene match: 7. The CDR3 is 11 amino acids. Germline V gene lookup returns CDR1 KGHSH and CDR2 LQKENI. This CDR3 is CASSPGDSKFF. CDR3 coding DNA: TGTGCCAGCTCTCCCGGGGACAGTAAGTTCTTC.

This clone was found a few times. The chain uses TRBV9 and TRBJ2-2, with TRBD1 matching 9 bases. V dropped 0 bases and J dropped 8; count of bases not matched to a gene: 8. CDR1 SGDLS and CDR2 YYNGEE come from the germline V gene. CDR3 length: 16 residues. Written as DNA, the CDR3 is TGTGCCAGCAGCGTAGGTTTCGGGACAGGGCGTGGGGAGCTGTTTTTT. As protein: CASSVGFGTGRGELFF.

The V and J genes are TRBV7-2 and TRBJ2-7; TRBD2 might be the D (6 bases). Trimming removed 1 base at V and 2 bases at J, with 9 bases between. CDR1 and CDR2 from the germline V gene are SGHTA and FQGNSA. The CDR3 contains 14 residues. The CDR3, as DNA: TGTGCCAGCAGCTTAGGCGGGACCGCCTACGAGCAGTACTTC. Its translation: CASSLGGTAYEQYF.

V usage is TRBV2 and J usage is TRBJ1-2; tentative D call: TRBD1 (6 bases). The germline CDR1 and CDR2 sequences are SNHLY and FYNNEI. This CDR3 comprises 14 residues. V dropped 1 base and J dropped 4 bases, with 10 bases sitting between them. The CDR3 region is CASSEEPGAYGYTF. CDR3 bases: TGTGCCAGCAGTGAAGAACCAGGGGCCTATGGCTACACCTTC. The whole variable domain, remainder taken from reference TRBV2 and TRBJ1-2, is EPEVTQTPSHQVTQMGQEVILRCVPISNHLYFYWYRQILGQKVEFLVSFYNNEISEKSEIFDDQFSVERPDGSNFTLKIRSTKLEDSAMYFCASSEEPGAYGYTFGSGTRLTVV.

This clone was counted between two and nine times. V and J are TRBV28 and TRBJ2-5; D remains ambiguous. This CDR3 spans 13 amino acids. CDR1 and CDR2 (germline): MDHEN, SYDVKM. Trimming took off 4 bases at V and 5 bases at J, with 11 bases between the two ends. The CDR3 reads CASSSPPGETQYF. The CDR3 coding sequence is TGTGCCAGCAGTTCCCCTCCTGGGGAGACCCAGTACTTC.